Listed below are T cell receptor beta chains from one sample, sequenced in a study of blood T cell repertoires in COVID-19. TCRdb's table, derived via immunoSEQ multiplex PCR, lists solely in-frame clones and lacks some. Among over 150,000 clones, 75% to 80% were seen once, and the ten largest hold 1.5% to 2%. The sequencing sample was made of peripheral blood. These receptor sequences come from a man older than 75 with acute or convalescent COVID-19. Both conserved end residues are part of each CDR3. The D gene is left open where the match is weak.

V	D	length	J	CDR3
TRBV29-1	-	13	TRBJ1-3	CSVGEQAGNTIYF
TRBV3-1/TRBV3-2	TRBD1	17	TRBJ1-2	CASSQVGPGQGTYGYTF
TRBV3-1/TRBV3-2	TRBD2	14	TRBJ2-5	CASSPAGVEETQYF
TRBV2	-	12	TRBJ2-5	CASSSDSETQYF
TRBV7-9	TRBD1	14	TRBJ1-1	CASSSGQGNTEAFF
TRBV29-1	-	15	TRBJ1-1	CSVSTTGMRNTEAFF
TRBV7-2	TRBD1	14	TRBJ1-4	CASSPGQGYEKLFF
TRBV11-3	TRBD1	14	TRBJ1-2	CASSLGQLRSGYTF
TRBV19	TRBD2	17	TRBJ2-3	CASSTGTSGGAVNTQYF
TRBV7-3	TRBD1	15	TRBJ2-2	CASSDRDGYTGELFF
TRBV19	-	13	TRBJ2-2	CASSPPGYGELFF
TRBV15	-	14	TRBJ2-3	CATSRVRDTDTQYF
TRBV27	TRBD1	15	TRBJ1-2	CASSRATGVSNGYTF
TRBV6-5	TRBD1	15	TRBJ2-7	CASSPGTGGLYEQYF
TRBV6-2/TRBV6-3	-	15	TRBJ2-5	CASSYGQGYQETQYF
TRBV9	TRBD1	14	TRBJ1-6	CASSAPGGTGTGGF
TRBV11-3	-	16	TRBJ2-3	CASSLDGGTVMDTQYF
TRBV7-9	-	17	TRBJ2-1	CASSAPGVGSGHNEQFF
TRBV9	-	11	TRBJ2-3	CASSREDTQYF
TRBV2	-	11	TRBJ2-3	CAKTITDTQYF
TRBV7-3	-	13	TRBJ2-7	CASSPAGFPGQYF
TRBV9	TRBD2	17	TRBJ2-5	CASSVALAGGDQETQYF
TRBV11-2	-	16	TRBJ1-1	CASSGSRGDPSTEAFF
TRBV30	TRBD1	15	TRBJ1-2	CACSTGTENNYGYTF
TRBV29-1	TRBD1	13	TRBJ2-7	CSVGRQGGYEQYF
TRBV23-1	TRBD2	15	TRBJ2-3	CASTPPGEGPDTQYF
TRBV5-1	TRBD2	14	TRBJ2-1	CASSAGETYNEQFF
TRBV6-2/TRBV6-3	-	13	TRBJ2-7	CASSLPPRDEQYF
TRBV11-2	-	18	TRBJ2-7	CASSPRGGRGWNSYEQYF
TRBV7-9	TRBD1	16	TRBJ2-3	CASSLNAGGMADTQYF
TRBV4-3	-	13	TRBJ2-5	CASSRDRQETQYF
TRBV18	-	15	TRBJ2-5	CASSPRSGSGETQYF
TRBV28	-	14	TRBJ1-1	CASSQPGRNTEAFF
TRBV6-5	TRBD1	16	TRBJ2-5	CASSYSSRGRGETQYF
TRBV28	TRBD1	14	TRBJ1-6	CASSSGQVDSPLHF
TRBV7-3	TRBD1	15	TRBJ2-1	CASRSRDRDINEQFF
TRBV9	-	16	TRBJ1-2	CASSVSQVVANYGYTF
TRBV15	-	13	TRBJ1-2	CATSRDAAGGYTF
TRBV6-5	TRBD1	15	TRBJ2-2	CASSYSGQGIGELFF
TRBV30	-	14	TRBJ1-6	CAWSERSANSPLHF
TRBV29-1	TRBD1	12	TRBJ1-2	CSVGQSSYGYTF
TRBV30	-	15	TRBJ1-3	CAWSVGGWRGNTIYF
TRBV18	TRBD1	14	TRBJ1-5	CASSEGQGGQPQHF
TRBV18	-	13	TRBJ2-3	CASSPSLTDTQYF
TRBV27	-	15	TRBJ1-5	CASSSWDTNNQPQHF
TRBV19	TRBD2	14	TRBJ2-3	CASSSAGEGDTQYF
TRBV13	-	16	TRBJ1-2	CASSYQGGQTNYGYTF